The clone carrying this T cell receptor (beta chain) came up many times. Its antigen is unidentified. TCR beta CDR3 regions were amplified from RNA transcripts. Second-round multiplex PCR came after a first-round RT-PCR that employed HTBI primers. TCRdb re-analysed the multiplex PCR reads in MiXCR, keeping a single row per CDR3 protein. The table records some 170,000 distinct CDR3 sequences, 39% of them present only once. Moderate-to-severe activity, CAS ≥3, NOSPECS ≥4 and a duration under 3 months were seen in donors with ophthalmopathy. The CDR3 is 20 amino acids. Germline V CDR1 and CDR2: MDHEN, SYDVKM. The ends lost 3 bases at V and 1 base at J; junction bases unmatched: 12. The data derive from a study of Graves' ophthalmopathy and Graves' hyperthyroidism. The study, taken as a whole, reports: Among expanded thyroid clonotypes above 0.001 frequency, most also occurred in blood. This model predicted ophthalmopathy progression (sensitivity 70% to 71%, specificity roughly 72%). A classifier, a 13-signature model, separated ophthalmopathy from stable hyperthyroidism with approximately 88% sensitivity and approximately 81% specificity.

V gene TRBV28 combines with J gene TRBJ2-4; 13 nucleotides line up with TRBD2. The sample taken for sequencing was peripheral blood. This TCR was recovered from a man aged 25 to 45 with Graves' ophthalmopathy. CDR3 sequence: CASSFPTGLAGVWAKNIQYF. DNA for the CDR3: TGTGCCAGCAGTTTCCCCACCGGACTAGCGGGAGTGTGGGCCAAAAACATTCAGTACTTC.